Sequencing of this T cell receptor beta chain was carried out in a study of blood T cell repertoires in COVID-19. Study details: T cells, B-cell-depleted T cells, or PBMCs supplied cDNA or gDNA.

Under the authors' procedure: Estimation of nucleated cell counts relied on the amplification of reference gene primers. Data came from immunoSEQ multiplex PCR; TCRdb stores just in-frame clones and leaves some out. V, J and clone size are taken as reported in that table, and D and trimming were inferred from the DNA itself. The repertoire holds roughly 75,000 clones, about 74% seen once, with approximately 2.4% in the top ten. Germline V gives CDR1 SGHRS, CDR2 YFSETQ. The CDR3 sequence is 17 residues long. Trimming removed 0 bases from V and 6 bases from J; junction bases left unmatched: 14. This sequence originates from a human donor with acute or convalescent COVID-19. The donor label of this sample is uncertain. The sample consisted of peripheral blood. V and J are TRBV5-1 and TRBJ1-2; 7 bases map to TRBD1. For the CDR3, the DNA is TGCGCCAGCAGCTTGGTCGGTGGAAAGGGGGCGAAAGATGGCTACACCTTC. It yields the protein CASSLVGGKGAKDGYTF.